This T cell receptor beta chain derives from a study of blood T cells in healthy people across ages. Then a second PCR, running roughly 7 to 11 cycles, was carried out with a sample-barcoded 5' primer and a J-beta primer mix. TCRdb redid the calling of the 5' RACE reads with MiXCR, one entry per CDR3 protein. This table has some 1.4 million distinct CDR3 sequences, around 39% appearing once. This clonotype was counted between two and nine times. Per the germline V gene, CDR1 is WSHSY and CDR2 is SAAADI. The V and J ends lost 4 bases and 2 bases, in that order; junction bases with no gene match: 6. The CDR3 is made up of 16 amino acids.

The clonotype comes from a woman aged 18-29 years in good health. Source material: blood. The V gene is TRBV10-2, the J gene TRBJ2-1; 9 positions agree with TRBD2. The CDR3 nucleotides read TGCGCCAGCAGTGGATGGCGGGGGGGCGCCTACAATGAGCAGTTCTTC. It encodes CASSGWRGGAYNEQFF.